The clone carrying this TCR beta chain was recorded many times. This CDR3 is built from 16 residues. Germline V gives CDR1 KGHSH, CDR2 LQKENI. V lost 0 bases and J lost 5, with 16 bases in between. The sample comes from a study of kidney transplant recipient with SARS-CoV-2 infection. TCRdb processed the reads anew with MiXCR; each CDR3 protein has one entry. The table has 250,000 or so distinct CDR3 sequences, less than 35% seen once. The gene calls are TRBV18 and TRBJ2-5; no definite D call. The TCR originated in a male patient in his 30s who had COVID-19 and was a kidney transplant recipient. Some T cells may be transferred from the graft donor. Sequences were derived from a blood sample, sampled at baseline and on day 111 from a kidney transplant recipient. Here the CDR3 reads CASSPPSGVVLETQYF. The CDR3, as DNA: TGTGCCAGCTCACCACCGTCCGGCGTGGTCCTGGAGACCCAGTACTTC.